These T cell receptor beta chains were read from a single sample in a study of blood T cell repertoires in COVID-19. The method was immunoSEQ multiplex PCR; TCRdb's version includes in-frame clones alone and lacks a portion of them. The data contain 250,000 to 350,000 clones, about nine tenths of them seen just once; the ten biggest clones take up 0.94%. The sample taken for sequencing was peripheral blood. The receptors were sampled from a woman aged 40 to 50 who had recovered from COVID-19. Each CDR3 is given with its conserved first and last residue.

v_call,j_call,cdr3_aa
TRBV29-1,TRBJ2-3,CSVEDQVREPGTQYF
TRBV5-1,TRBJ2-7,CASSSHRGFSHEQYF
TRBV10-1,TRBJ2-1,CASSEISGKPYNEQFF
TRBV18,TRBJ1-1,CASSPLQGKGQNAEAFF
TRBV5-5,TRBJ2-3,CASSYPLVHTQYF
TRBV19,TRBJ2-3,CASSIGEGWDTQYF
TRBV6-5,TRBJ1-4,CASRGGGLNEKLFF
TRBV7-2,TRBJ1-6,CASSSGQSNSPLHF
TRBV30,TRBJ2-7,CAWSNRGGHQLQYF
TRBV3-1/TRBV3-2,TRBJ2-7,CASSQGGAGLYEQYF
TRBV27,TRBJ2-5,CASSPGERETQYF
TRBV5-4,TRBJ2-3,CASSLPGTDTQYF
TRBV7-9,TRBJ2-7,CASSPTSGSSYEQYF
TRBV6-5,TRBJ1-1,CASSPWGGNTEAFF
TRBV6-5,TRBJ2-7,CASQVTYEQYF
TRBV11-2,TRBJ1-3,CASSHYGVRGSGNTIYF
TRBV10-3,TRBJ2-5,CASGRQGQETQYF
TRBV7-8,TRBJ1-2,CASSASRVGGYTF
TRBV7-9,TRBJ2-7,CASSPTGGNEQYF
TRBV7-9,TRBJ2-1,CASSLRQGTENEQFF
TRBV3-1/TRBV3-2,TRBJ2-7,CASSQGSDEQYF